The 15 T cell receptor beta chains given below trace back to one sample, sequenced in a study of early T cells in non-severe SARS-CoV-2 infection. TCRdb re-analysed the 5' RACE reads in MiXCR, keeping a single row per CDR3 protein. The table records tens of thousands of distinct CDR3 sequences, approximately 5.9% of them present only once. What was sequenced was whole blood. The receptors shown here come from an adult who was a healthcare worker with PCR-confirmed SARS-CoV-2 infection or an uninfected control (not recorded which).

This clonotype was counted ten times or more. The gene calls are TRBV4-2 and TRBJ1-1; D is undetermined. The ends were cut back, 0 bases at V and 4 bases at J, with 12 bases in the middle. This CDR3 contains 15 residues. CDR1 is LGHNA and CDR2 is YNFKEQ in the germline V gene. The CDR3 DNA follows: TGTGCCAGCAGCCAAGACCGACAAGGACTCACTGAAGCTTTCTTT. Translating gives CASSQDRQGLTEAFF.

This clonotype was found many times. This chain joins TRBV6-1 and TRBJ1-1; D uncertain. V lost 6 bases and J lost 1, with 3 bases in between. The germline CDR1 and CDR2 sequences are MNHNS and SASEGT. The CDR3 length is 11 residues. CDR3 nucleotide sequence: TGTGCCAGCAGCGGGAACACTGAAGCTTTCTTT. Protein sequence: CASSGNTEAFF.

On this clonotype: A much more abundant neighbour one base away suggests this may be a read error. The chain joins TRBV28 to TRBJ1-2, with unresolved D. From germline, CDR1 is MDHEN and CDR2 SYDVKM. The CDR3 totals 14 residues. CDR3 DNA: TGTGCCTGCAGTTTGACCCAAACCATACATGGCTACACCTTC. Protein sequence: CACSLTQTIHGYTF.

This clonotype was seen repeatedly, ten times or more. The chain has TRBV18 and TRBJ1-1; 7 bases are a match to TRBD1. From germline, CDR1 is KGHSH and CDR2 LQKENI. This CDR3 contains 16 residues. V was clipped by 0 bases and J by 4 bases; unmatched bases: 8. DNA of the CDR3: TGTGCCAGCTCACCACCGGACAGGTCGCTGTCCACTGAAGCTTTCTTT. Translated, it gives CASSPPDRSLSTEAFF.

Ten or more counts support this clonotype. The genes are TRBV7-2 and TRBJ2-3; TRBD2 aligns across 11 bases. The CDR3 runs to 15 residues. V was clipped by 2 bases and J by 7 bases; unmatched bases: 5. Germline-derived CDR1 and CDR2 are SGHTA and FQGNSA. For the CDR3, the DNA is TGTGCCAGCAGCTTACTAGCGGGAGGCGAGAATACGCAGTATTTT. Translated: CASSLLAGGENTQYF.

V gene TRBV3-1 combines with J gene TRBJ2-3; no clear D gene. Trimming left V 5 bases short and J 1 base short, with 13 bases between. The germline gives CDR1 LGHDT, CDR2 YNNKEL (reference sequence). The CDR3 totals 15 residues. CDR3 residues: CASSSFGSGTDTQYF. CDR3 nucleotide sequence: TGTGCCAGCAGCTCCTTCGGGTCTGGCACAGATACGCAGTATTTT.

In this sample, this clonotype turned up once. The CDR3 is CATEASGSEYF. The CDR3 DNA follows: TGTGCCACGGAGGCCAGTGGGTCGGAGTACTTC. The chain recombines TRBV10-3 with TRBJ2-7; TRBD2 might be the D (5 bases). The CDR3 is 11 residues long. The ends were cut back, 10 bases at V and 11 bases at J, with 18 bases in the middle. Germline-derived CDR1 and CDR2 are ENHRY and SYGVKD.

The DNA for the CDR3 is TGTGCCAGCAGTTTAGCAACAGGGGGGGATCAGCCCCAGCATTTT. Translation gives CASSLATGGDQPQHF. The chain recombines TRBV12-3 or TRBV12-4 with TRBJ1-5; 8 nucleotides match TRBD1. V lost 0 bases, J lost 5 bases, and 3 bases stayed unmatched. The CDR3 has 15 residues.

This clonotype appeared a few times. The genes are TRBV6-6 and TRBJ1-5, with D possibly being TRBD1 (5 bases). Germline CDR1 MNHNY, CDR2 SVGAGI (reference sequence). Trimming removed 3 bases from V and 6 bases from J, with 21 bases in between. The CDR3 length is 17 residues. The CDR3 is CASSYIGGGEGGQPQHF. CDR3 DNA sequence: TGTGCCAGCAGTTATATAGGAGGAGGGGAAGGAGGTCAGCCCCAGCATTTT.

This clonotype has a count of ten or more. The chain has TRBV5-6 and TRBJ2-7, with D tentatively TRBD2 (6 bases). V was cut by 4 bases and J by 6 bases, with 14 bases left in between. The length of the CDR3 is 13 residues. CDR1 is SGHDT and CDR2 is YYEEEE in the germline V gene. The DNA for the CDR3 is TGTGCCAGCAGCAGGGAGGTCCTAGCCGAGCAGTACTTC. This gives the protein CASSREVLAEQYF. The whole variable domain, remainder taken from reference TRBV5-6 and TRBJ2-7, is DAGVTQSPTHLIKTRGQQVTLRCSPKSGHDTVSWYQQALGQGPQFIFQYYEEEERQRGNFPDRFSGHQFPNYSSELNVNALLLGDSALYLCASSREVLAEQYFGPGTRLTVT.

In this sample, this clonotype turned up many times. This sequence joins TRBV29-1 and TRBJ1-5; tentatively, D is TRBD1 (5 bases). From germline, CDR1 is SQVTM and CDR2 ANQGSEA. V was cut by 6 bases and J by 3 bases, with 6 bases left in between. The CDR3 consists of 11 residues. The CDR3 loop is CSVGVNQPQHF. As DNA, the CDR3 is TGCAGCGTGGGGGTCAATCAGCCCCAGCATTTT.

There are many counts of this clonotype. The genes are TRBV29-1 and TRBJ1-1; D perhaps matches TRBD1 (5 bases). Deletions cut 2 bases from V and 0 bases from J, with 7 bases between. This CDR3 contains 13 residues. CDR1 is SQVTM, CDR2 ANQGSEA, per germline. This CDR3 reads CSVERGVNTEAFF. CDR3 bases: TGCAGCGTTGAACGGGGGGTGAACACTGAAGCTTTCTTT. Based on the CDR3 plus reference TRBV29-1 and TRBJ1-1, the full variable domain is SAVISQKPSRDICQRGTSLTIQCQVDSQVTMMFWYRQQPGQSLTLIATANQGSEATYESGFVIDKFPISRPNLTFSTLTVSNMSPEDSSIYLCSVERGVNTEAFFGQGTRLTVV.

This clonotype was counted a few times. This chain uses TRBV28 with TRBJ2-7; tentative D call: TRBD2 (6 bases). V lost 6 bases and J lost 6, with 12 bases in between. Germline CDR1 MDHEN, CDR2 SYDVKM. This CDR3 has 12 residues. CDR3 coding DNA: TGTGCCAGCAGAACGGGGGATAGCGAGCAGTACTTC. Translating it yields CASRTGDSEQYF.

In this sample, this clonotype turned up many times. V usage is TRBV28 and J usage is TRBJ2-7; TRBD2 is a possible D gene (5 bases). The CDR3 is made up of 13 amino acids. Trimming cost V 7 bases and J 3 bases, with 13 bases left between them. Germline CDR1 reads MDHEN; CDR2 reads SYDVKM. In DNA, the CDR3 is TGTGCCAGCACCCCTGGGAGTAACTACGAGCAGTACTTC. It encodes CASTPGSNYEQYF.

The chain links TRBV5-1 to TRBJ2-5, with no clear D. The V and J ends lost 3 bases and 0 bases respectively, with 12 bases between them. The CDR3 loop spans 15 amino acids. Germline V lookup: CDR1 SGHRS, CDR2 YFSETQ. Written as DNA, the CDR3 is TGCGCCAGCAGCTCTCGGACCACGTACCAAGAGACCCAGTACTTC. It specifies CASSSRTTYQETQYF.